This is a list of T cell receptor beta chains from one sample in a study of identical twins. TCRdb re-derived calls from the 5' RACE reads in MiXCR, one entry per CDR3 protein. The sample has about 190,000 distinct CDR3 sequences; approximately 15% are singletons. The sample was also linked to a second study, of T cells expressing NK-cell markers.

Sequenced input: CD8+ T cells sorted from blood. The receptor set was obtained from a woman younger than 30 in good health. CDR3s include the opening cysteine and the closing phenylalanine or tryptophan. The order of the fields is V gene, clone size, CDR3 protein. Expanded clones are given a class, and other clones once, few, many or no size at all.

v_call: TRBV3-1
clone_size: few
cdr3_aa: CASSPRQGGDTEAFF

v_call: TRBV12-3/TRBV12-4
clone_size: NA
cdr3_aa: CASSPSGSLVYEQYF

v_call: TRBV13
clone_size: few
cdr3_aa: CASSLGGTVGNEQFF

v_call: TRBV29-1
clone_size: few
cdr3_aa: CSVENSETGELFF

v_call: TRBV5-6
clone_size: NA
cdr3_aa: CASSTTRQGPGETQYF

v_call: TRBV30
clone_size: NA
cdr3_aa: CAWSGDTQYF

v_call: TRBV4-2
clone_size: few
cdr3_aa: CASSPPTGRSYEQYF

v_call: TRBV14
clone_size: few
cdr3_aa: CASSQGWRRFF

v_call: TRBV12-3/TRBV12-4
clone_size: NA
cdr3_aa: CASSPGQGGTQYF

v_call: TRBV4-3
clone_size: few
cdr3_aa: CASSQDPTSGTSTDTQYF

v_call: TRBV7-9
clone_size: few
cdr3_aa: CASSSSTGATDTQYF